These T cell receptor beta chains were read from a single sample in a study of CD8+CD57+ T cells in acquired aplastic anemia. MiXCR, applied by TCRdb to the reads, yields one record per CDR3 protein. The sample lists 250,000 or so distinct CDR3 sequences; around 43% were seen once. Material: sorted CD4+, CD8+, or CD8+CD57+ T cells (not recorded which) from PBMCs. The origin of the receptors is a human donor with aplastic anemia. CDR3s include the opening cysteine and the closing phenylalanine or tryptophan. The order of the fields is J gene, D gene, V gene, clone size, CDR3 protein, CDR3 DNA. The D gene is left open where the match is weak. Clone sizes are given selectively: once, few, many, or a class where the clone is expanded.

TRBJ2-5 | NA | TRBV20-1 | NA | CSARGEHFTYEQHF | TGCAGTGCCAGGGGCGAGCACTTCACCTACGAGCAGCACTTC
TRBJ1-2 | NA | TRBV9 | many | CASSVIGDPYGYTF | TGTGCCAGCAGCGTAATTGGGGACCCCTATGGCTACACCTTC
TRBJ2-3 | NA | TRBV10-3 | NA | CATKFGDTQYF | TGTGCCACCAAGTTTGGAGACACGCAGTATTTT
TRBJ2-1 | TRBD2 | TRBV4-3 | many | CASSQLTSGEQFF | TGCGCCAGCAGCCAACTGACTAGCGGTGAGCAGTTCTTC
TRBJ2-6 | NA | TRBV29-1 | many | CSALAPTGANVLTF | TGCAGCGCCCTAGCCCCGACCGGGGCCAACGTCCTGACTTTC
TRBJ2-2 | NA | TRBV5-6 | many | CASRRPGGGELFF | TGTGCCAGCAGACGGCCAGGCGGCGGGGAGCTGTTTTTT
TRBJ2-7 | TRBD1 | TRBV20-1 | NA | CSAHSDQGAPCEQYF | TGCAGTGCACATTCCGACCAGGGGGCACCCTGCGAGCAGTACTTC
TRBJ1-5 | NA | TRBV29-1 | NA | CSVEEDRNQPQHF | TGCAGCGTTGAAGAAGACAGAAATCAGCCCCAGCATTTT
TRBJ2-4 | TRBD1 | TRBV11-2 | few | CASSLALKGALAKNIQYF | TGTGCCAGCAGCTTAGCCCTTAAGGGGGCTTTAGCCAAAAACATTCAGTACTTC
TRBJ2-7 | NA | TRBV7-2 | few | CASSSRAESSGEQYF | TGTGCCAGCAGCAGTCGCGCTGAATCATCGGGCGAGCAGTACTTC
TRBJ1-6 | NA | TRBV6-1 | NA | CASSAGALFSPLHF | TGTGCCAGCAGTGCAGGGGCGTTGTTTTCACCCCTCCACTTT
TRBJ2-7 | NA | TRBV11-2 | many | CASRSDTSYEQYF | TGTGCCAGCAGGTCCGACACGTCCTACGAGCAGTACTTC
TRBJ2-7 | TRBD2 | TRBV28 | few | CASSLPSGSSYEQYF | TGTGCCAGCAGTTTACCCAGCGGGAGCTCCTACGAGCAGTACTTC
TRBJ2-2 | TRBD1 | TRBV4-2 | few | CASSQARLTGGQDGELFF | TGTGCCAGCAGCCAAGCCCGGCTGACAGGGGGTCAGGACGGGGAGCTGTTTTTT
TRBJ2-7 | TRBD2 | TRBV24-1 | many | CATSPGLVSEQYF | TGTGCCACCAGTCCGGGACTAGTTTCCGAGCAGTACTTC
TRBJ1-6 | NA | TRBV5-1 | many | CASSYRWSSYNSPLHF | TGCGCCAGCAGCTACCGTTGGAGCTCCTATAATTCACCCCTCCACTTT
TRBJ1-4 | NA | TRBV20-1 | NA | CSARLDGINEKLFF | TGCAGTGCTAGACTGGACGGTATTAATGAAAAACTGTTTTTT
TRBJ2-2 | NA | TRBV9 | NA | CASSVEVSGELFF | TGTGCCAGCAGCGTAGAGGTTAGCGGGGAGCTGTTTTTT
TRBJ1-6 | NA | TRBV15 | NA | CATSSGADCSYNSPLHF | TGTGCCACCAGCAGTGGGGCTGATTGCTCCTATAATTCACCCCTCCACTTT
TRBJ1-2 | TRBD1 | TRBV9 | NA | CASSVYDRVSNYGYTF | TGTGCCAGCAGCGTCTACGACAGGGTGTCTAACTATGGCTACACCTTC
TRBJ1-1 | NA | TRBV7-9 | NA | CASSWGRDIFLNTEAFF | TGTGCCAGCAGCTGGGGCCGGGACATTTTCCTGAACACTGAAGCTTTCTTT
TRBJ2-2 | TRBD1 | TRBV7-9 | NA | CASSHGTGGNRELFF | TGTGCCAGCAGCCACGGGACAGGGGGAAACAGGGAGCTGTTTTTT
TRBJ1-2 | NA | TRBV5-1 | NA | CASSSAVGANYGYTF | TGCGCCAGCAGCTCAGCCGTCGGTGCTAACTATGGCTACACCTTC
TRBJ1-1 | NA | TRBV7-2 | NA | CASNPTGMNTEAFF | TGTGCCAGCAACCCAACGGGGATGAACACTGAAGCTTTCTTT
TRBJ2-7 | NA | TRBV7-9 | once | CASSSTKTTGTHEQYF | TGTGCCAGCAGCTCAACCAAAACAACCGGGACCCACGAGCAGTACTTC
TRBJ2-7 | NA | TRBV6-2/TRBV6-3 | many | CASSDPSRAAEAEQYF | TGTGCCAGCAGTGACCCATCGCGGGCCGCCGAGGCTGAGCAGTACTTC
TRBJ2-5 | TRBD1 | TRBV29-1 | NA | CSVEDLQGVETQYF | TGCAGCGTTGAAGATCTACAGGGGGTAGAGACCCAGTACTTC
TRBJ2-7 | NA | TRBV30 | NA | CAWSASSEQYF | TGTGCCTGGAGTGCTAGTAGCGAGCAGTACTTC
TRBJ2-1 | TRBD2 | TRBV15 | once | CATSRAAGLAGGPYNEQFF | TGTGCCACCAGCAGAGCTGCGGGACTAGCGGGGGGTCCGTACAATGAGCAGTTCTTC
TRBJ1-6 | TRBD1 | TRBV7-9 | few | CASSLAGQGNSPLHF | TGTGCCAGCAGCTTAGCCGGACAGGGTAATTCACCCCTCCACTTT
TRBJ1-1 | NA | TRBV30 | NA | CAWSVGGRPNTEAFF | TGTGCCTGGAGTGTCGGGGGCAGACCGAACACTGAAGCTTTCTTT
TRBJ1-4 | NA | TRBV5-1 | many | CASSLEAKTNEKLFF | TGCGCCAGCAGCTTGGAGGCCAAAACTAATGAAAAACTGTTTTTT
TRBJ2-5 | NA | TRBV2 | few | CASSGIGGRGQETQYF | TGTGCCAGCAGCGGGATCGGGGGCCGTGGACAAGAGACCCAGTACTTC
TRBJ1-2 | NA | TRBV27 | NA | CASSSRELWGYTF | TGTGCCAGCAGTTCCCGGGAACTCTGGGGCTACACCTTC
TRBJ2-5 | NA | TRBV25-1 | many | CASRMRQQNGGETQYF | TGTGCCAGCAGGATGAGACAGCAAAACGGCGGTGAGACCCAGTACTTC
TRBJ1-2 | NA | TRBV6-5 | few | CASWSGGHYGYTF | TGTGCCAGCTGGTCGGGGGGTCACTATGGCTACACCTTC
TRBJ1-1 | NA | TRBV5-1 | once | CASSSTVPNTEAFF | TGCGCCAGCAGCTCGACAGTGCCGAACACTGAAGCTTTCTTT
TRBJ1-5 | NA | TRBV20-1 | NA | CSAIHGGSNQPQHF | TGCAGTGCTATACACGGGGGTAGCAATCAGCCCCAGCATTTT
TRBJ1-6 | NA | TRBV19 | NA | CASSIENSPLHF | TGTGCCAGTAGTATTGAGAATTCACCCCTCCACTTT
TRBJ2-1 | NA | TRBV7-3 | NA | CASSSGDNQQFF | TGTGCCAGCAGCTCAGGGGATAATCAGCAGTTCTTC
TRBJ2-5 | NA | TRBV4-3 | few | CASSHSVWQETQYF | TGCGCCAGCAGCCACTCCGTTTGGCAAGAGACCCAGTACTTC
TRBJ2-6 | NA | TRBV7-8 | many | CASSSSGANVLTF | TGTGCCAGCAGTAGCTCTGGGGCCAACGTCCTGACTTTC
TRBJ1-2 | NA | TRBV7-2 | many | CASSLGWDGYTF | TGTGCCAGCAGCTTAGGATGGGATGGCTACACCTTC
TRBJ2-3 | NA | TRBV24-1 | few | CATSDPSTDTQYF | TGTGCCACCAGTGATCCCAGCACAGATACGCAGTATTTT
TRBJ2-7 | TRBD1 | TRBV10-1 | NA | CASSDLAGTGDSYEQYF | TGCGCCAGCAGTGATTTGGCCGGGACAGGTGACTCCTACGAGCAGTACTTC
TRBJ1-3 | NA | TRBV11-2 | NA | CASSVALDTIYF | TGTGCCAGCAGCGTAGCTTTGGACACCATATATTTT
TRBJ2-7 | TRBD1 | TRBV25-1 | NA | CASSDPTGVDEQYF | TGTGCCAGCAGTGATCCGACAGGGGTCGACGAGCAGTACTTC
TRBJ1-6 | NA | TRBV6-1 | NA | CASSYSGARYNSPLHF | TGTGCCAGCAGTTACTCGGGGGCGAGGTATAATTCACCCCTCCACTTT